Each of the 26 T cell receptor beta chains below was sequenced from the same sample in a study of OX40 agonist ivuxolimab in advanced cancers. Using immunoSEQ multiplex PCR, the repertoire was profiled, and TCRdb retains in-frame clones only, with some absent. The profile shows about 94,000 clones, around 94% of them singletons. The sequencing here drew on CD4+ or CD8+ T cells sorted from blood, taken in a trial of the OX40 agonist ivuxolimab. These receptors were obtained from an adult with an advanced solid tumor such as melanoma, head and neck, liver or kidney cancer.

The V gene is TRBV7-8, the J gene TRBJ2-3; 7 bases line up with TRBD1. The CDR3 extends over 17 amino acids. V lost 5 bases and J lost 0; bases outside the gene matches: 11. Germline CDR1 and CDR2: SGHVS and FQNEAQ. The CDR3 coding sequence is TGTGCCAGCAGCGGATTAAGCGGACAGGTTAGCACAGATACGCAGTATTTT. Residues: CASSGLSGQVSTDTQYF.

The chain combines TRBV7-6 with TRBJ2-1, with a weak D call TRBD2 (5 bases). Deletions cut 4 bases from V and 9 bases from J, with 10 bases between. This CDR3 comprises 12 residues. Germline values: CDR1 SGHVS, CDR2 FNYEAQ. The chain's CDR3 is CASSSGGGEQFF. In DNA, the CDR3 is TGTGCCAGCAGCTCCGGAGGAGGTGAGCAGTTCTTC. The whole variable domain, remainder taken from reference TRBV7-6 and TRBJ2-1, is GAGVSQSPRYKVTKRGQDVALRCDPISGHVSLYWYRQALGQGPEFLTYFNYEAQQDKSGLPNDRFSAERPEGSISTLTIQRTEQRDSAMYRCASSSGGGEQFFGPGTRLTVL.

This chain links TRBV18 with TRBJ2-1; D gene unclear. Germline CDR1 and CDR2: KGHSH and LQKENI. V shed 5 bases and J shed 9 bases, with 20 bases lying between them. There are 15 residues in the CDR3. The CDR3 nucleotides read TGTGCCAGCTCATCCTATACTATTGGTTACGGTGAGCAGTTCTTC. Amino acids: CASSSYTIGYGEQFF.

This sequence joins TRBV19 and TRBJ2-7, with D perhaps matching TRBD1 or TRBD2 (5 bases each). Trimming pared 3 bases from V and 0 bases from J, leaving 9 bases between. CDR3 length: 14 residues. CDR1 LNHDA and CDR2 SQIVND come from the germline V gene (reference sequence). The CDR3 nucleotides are TGTGCCAGTAGTATTGCAGGGAGCTCCTACGAGCAGTACTTC. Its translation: CASSIAGSSYEQYF.

The CDR3 loop reads CASSLRQSSTDTQYF. The CDR3 coding sequence is TGTGCCAGCAGCCTCCGACAGTCTAGCACAGATACGCAGTATTTT. The genes are TRBV9 and TRBJ2-3; TRBD1 might be the D (5 bases). The CDR3 has 15 residues. Trimming left V 4 bases short and J 0 bases short, with 12 bases between. Germline V CDR1 and CDR2: SGDLS, YYNGEE.

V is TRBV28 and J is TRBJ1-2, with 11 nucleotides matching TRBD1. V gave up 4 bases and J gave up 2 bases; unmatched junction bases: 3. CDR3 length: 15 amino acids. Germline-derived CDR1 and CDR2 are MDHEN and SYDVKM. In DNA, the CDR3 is TGTGCCAGCAGTTCAGGACAGGGGGCCAACTATGGCTACACCTTC. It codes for CASSSGQGANYGYTF.

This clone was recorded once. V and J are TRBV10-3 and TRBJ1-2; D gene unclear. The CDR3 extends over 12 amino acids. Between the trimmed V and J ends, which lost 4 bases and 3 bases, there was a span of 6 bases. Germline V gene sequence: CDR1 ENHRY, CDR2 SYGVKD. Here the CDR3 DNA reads TGTGCCATCAGTGGAGGAGACTATGGCTACACCTTC. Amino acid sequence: CAISGGDYGYTF.

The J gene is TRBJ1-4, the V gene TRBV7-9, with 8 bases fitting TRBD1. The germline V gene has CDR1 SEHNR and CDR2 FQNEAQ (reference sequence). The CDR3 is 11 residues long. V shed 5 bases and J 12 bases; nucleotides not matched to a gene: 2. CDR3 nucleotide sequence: TGTGCCAGCAGCCCCAGGGGGCAACTGTTTTTT. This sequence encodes CASSPRGQLFF.

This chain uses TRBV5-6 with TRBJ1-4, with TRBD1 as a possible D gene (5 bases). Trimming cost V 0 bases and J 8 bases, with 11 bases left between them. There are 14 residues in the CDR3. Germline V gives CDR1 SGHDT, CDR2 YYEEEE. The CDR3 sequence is CASSLGRGGEKLFF. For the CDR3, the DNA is TGTGCCAGCAGCTTGGGGAGGGGAGGCGAAAAACTGTTTTTT.

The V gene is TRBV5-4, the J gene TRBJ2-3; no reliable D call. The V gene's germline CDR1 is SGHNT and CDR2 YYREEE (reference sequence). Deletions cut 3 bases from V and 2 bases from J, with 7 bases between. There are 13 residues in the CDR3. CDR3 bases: TGTGCCAGCAGCTACCCATTCACAGATACGCAGTATTTT. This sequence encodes CASSYPFTDTQYF. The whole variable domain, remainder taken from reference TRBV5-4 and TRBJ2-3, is ETGVTQSPTHLIKTRGQQVTLRCSSQSGHNTVSWYQQALGQGPQFIFQYYREEENGRGNFPPRFSGLQFPNYSSELNVNALELDDSALYLCASSYPFTDTQYFGPGTRLTVL.

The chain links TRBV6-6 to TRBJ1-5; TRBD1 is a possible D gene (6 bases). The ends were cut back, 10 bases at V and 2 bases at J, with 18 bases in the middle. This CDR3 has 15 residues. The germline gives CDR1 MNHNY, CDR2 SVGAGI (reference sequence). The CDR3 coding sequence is TGTGCCACCCTCCCTCAGAGACAGGGCAATCAGCCCCAGCATTTT. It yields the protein CATLPQRQGNQPQHF.

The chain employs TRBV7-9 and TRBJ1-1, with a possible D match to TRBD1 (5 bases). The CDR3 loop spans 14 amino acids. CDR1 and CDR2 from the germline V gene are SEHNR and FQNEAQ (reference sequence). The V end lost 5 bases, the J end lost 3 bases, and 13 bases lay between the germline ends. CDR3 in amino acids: CASSPLRTHTEAFF. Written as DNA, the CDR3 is TGTGCCAGCAGCCCATTGAGGACACACACTGAAGCTTTCTTT.

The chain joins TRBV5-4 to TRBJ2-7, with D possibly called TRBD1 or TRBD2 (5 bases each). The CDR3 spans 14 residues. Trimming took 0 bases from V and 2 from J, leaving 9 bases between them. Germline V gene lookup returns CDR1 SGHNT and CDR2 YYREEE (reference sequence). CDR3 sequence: CASSLDQGAYEQYF. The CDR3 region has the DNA TGTGCCAGCAGCTTGGATCAGGGAGCCTACGAGCAGTACTTC.

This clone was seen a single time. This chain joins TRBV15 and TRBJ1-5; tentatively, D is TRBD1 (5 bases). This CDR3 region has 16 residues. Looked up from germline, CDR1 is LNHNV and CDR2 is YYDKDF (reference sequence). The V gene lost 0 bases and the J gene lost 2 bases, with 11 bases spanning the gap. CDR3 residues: CATSRDMGTGNQPQHF. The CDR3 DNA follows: TGTGCCACCAGCAGAGATATGGGGACTGGCAATCAGCCCCAGCATTTT.

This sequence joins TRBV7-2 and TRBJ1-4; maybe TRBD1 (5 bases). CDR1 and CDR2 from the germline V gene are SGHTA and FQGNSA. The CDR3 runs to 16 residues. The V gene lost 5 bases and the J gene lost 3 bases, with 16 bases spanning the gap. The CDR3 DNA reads TGTGCCAGCAGCCCCCAGGGCGGCGTACCTAATGAAAAACTGTTTTTT. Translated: CASSPQGGVPNEKLFF.

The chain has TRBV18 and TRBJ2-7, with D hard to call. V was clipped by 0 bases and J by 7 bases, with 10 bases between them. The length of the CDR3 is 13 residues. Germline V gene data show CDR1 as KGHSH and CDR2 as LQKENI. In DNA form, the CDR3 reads TGTGCCAGCTCACCACCGGGCCTAAGGGAGCAGTACTTC. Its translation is CASSPPGLREQYF.

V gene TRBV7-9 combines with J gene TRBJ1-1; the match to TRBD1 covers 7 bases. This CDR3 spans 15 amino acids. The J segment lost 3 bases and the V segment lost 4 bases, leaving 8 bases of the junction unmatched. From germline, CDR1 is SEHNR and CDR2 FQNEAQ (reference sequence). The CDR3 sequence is CASSSPTGIDTEAFF. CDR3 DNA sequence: TGTGCCAGCAGCTCACCGACAGGGATCGACACTGAAGCTTTCTTT.

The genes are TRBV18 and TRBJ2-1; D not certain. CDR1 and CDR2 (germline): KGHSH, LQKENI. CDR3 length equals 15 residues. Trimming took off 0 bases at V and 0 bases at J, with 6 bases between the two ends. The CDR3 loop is CASSPPTDSYNEQFF. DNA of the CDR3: TGTGCCAGCTCACCACCGACGGACTCCTACAATGAGCAGTTCTTC.

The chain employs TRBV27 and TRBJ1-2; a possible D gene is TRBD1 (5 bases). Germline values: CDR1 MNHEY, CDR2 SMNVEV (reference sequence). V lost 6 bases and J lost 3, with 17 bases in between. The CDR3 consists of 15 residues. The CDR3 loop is CASRRSNRQYYGYTF. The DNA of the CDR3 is TGTGCCAGCAGGCGCAGCAACAGGCAATACTATGGCTACACCTTC.

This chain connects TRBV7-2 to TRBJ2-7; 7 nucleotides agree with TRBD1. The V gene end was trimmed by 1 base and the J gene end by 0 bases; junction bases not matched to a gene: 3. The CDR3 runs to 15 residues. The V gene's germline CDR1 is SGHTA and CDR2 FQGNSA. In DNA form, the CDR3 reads TGTGCCAGCAGCTTAGGGGCAGGGGGCTCCTACGAGCAGTACTTC. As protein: CASSLGAGGSYEQYF.

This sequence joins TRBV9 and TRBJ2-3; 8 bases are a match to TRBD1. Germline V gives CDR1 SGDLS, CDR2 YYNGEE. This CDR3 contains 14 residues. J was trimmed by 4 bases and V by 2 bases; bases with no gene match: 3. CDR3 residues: CASSVDRGADTQYF. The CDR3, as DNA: TGTGCCAGCAGCGTCGACAGGGGAGCAGATACGCAGTATTTT.

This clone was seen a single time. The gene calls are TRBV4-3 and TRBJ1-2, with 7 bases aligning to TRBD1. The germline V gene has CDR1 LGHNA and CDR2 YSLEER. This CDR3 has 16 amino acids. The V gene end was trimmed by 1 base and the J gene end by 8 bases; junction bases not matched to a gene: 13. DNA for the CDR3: TGCGCCAGCAGCCAAGGAACGGACAGGATCAAAACGGGCTACACCTTC. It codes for CASSQGTDRIKTGYTF.

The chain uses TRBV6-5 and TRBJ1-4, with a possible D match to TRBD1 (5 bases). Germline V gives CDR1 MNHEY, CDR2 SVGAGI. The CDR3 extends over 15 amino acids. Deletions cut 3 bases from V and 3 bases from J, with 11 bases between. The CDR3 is CASSYRGAANEKLFF. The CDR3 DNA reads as TGTGCCAGCAGTTATCGAGGGGCGGCTAATGAAAAACTGTTTTTT.

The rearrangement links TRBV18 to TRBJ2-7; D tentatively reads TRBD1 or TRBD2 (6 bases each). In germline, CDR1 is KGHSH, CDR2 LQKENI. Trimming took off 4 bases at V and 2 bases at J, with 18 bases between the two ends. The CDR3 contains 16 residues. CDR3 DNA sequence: TGTGCCAGCTCACTAGCGACGGGGGCCATTACCTACGAGCAGTACTTC. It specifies CASSLATGAITYEQYF. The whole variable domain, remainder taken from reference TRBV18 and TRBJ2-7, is NAGVMQNPRHLVRRRGQEARLRCSPMKGHSHVYWYRQLPEEGLKFMVYLQKENIIDESGMPKERFSAEFPKEGPSILRIQQVVRGDSAAYFCASSLATGAITYEQYFGPGTRLTVT.

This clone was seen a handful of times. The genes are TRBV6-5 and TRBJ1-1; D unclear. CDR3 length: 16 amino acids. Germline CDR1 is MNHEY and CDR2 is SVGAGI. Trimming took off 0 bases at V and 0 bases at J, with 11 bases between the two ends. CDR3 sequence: CASSYSGQFMNTEAFF. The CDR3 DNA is TGTGCCAGCAGTTACTCCGGGCAGTTCATGAACACTGAAGCTTTCTTT.

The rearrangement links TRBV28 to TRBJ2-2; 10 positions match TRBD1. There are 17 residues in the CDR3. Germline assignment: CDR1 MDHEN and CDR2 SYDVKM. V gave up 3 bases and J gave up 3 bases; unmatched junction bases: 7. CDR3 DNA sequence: TGTGCCAGCAGTTTTGGGCCCGGGACAGGGGACACCGGGGAGCTGTTTTTT. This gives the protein CASSFGPGTGDTGELFF.